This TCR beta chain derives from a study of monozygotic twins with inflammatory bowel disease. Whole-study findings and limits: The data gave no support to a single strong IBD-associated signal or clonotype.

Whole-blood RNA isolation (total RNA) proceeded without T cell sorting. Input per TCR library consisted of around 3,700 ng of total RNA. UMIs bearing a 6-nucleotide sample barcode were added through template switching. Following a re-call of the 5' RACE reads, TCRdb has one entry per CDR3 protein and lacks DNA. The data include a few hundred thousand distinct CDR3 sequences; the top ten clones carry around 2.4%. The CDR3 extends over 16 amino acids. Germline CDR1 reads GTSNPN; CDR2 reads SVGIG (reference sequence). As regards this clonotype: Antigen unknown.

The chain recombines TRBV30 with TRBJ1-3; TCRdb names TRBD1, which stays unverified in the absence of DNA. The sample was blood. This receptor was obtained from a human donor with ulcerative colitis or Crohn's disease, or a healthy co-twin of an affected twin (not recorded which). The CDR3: CAWSDPPTGSGNTIYF.